The entry that follows covers one T cell receptor (beta chain) sequence. Sequencing used immunoSEQ multiplex PCR; TCRdb keeps in-frame clones, though not all of them. The sample comprises roughly 170,000 clones, just over 85% of which are singletons, and around 5.1% rests with the top ten. This entry belongs to a study of control samples from healthy donors and cancer patients. The CDR3 is 16 residues long. Germline CDR1 is KGHDR and CDR2 is SFDVKD. J lost 0 bases, V lost 6 bases, and 5 bases had no gene match. V usage is TRBV24-1 and J usage is TRBJ2-2, with TRBD2 matching 8 bases. The TCR sequence derives from a woman aged 25 to 39 in good health. The sample was blood. This CDR3 is CATSNGRAPNTGELFF. The CDR3 bases are TGTGCCACCAGTAACGGGAGGGCCCCGAACACCGGGGAGCTGTTTTTT.